This TCR beta chain was recovered during a study of blood T cell repertoires in COVID-19. Turning to the study itself: Acute and convalescent COVID-19 samples came from the United States, Italy and Spain. The analysed material was cDNA or gDNA that came from T cells, B-cell-depleted T cells, or PBMCs.

Trimming shortened V by 4 bases and J by 3 bases, and 14 bases separated the two germline ends. Germline V CDR1 and CDR2: LNHDA, SQIVND (reference sequence). There are 15 residues in the CDR3. Original processing notes: How many nucleated cells were present was estimated from reference gene primer amplification. Sequencing was performed with immunoSEQ multiplex PCR; in TCRdb, only in-frame clones are kept and a portion is missing. For V, J and clone size, that table is used; D and trimming come from the DNA. The data show about 64,000 clones, 70% to 85% seen once. Sequencing used peripheral blood. The V and J genes are TRBV19 and TRBJ2-3, with a tentative D call TRBD1 (6 bases). This TCR derives from an elderly man with acute or convalescent COVID-19. The CDR3 sequence: CASSSRGGWTDTQYF. The CDR3 DNA sequence: TGTGCCAGTAGTAGCAGGGGCGGGTGGACAGATACGCAGTATTTT.